This T cell receptor (beta chain) derives from a study of OX40 agonist ivuxolimab in advanced cancers. About the full investigation: Ivuxolimab was an agonistic, fully human IgG2 monoclonal antibody directed against OX40 (CD134), a costimulatory receptor. Intravenous ivuxolimab was administered to patients every 2 weeks at six dose levels: 0.01, 0.1, 0.3, 1.5, 3 and 10 mg/kg. Among the approximately 50 dose-escalation patients, roughly 20 had hepatocellular carcinoma, 15 melanoma, 9 renal cell carcinoma and 9 head and neck cancer. The dose-escalation cohort was about 86% male with a mean age of around 64 years, ranging from 23 to 79. Patients were allowed to have had prior anti-PD-1, anti-PD-L1 or anti-CTLA-4 therapy, and approximately 40% of the dose-escalation patients had previously received checkpoint inhibitors. Partial responses were achieved by three dose-escalation patients, of whom one had hepatocellular carcinoma and two had cutaneous melanoma. Peripheral TCRbeta sequencing aimed to test whether ivuxolimab altered TCR sequence diversity and caused clonal T-cell expansion. The paper covers the monotherapy dose-escalation part of the phase I ivuxolimab trial, which included N ≈ 54 patients. Here is what the overall study found, with its caveats: The antigen specificity of the peripheral T cells that underwent clonal expansion was not determined. In the 0.1-3.0 mg/kg groups, partial responders were among the patients with the lowest normalized peripheral clonal expansion, particularly in CD8+ T cells. On average, CD8+ T cells showed more expanded clones than CD4+ T cells after ivuxolimab. Low levels of normalized T-cell clonal expansion were also shown by some nonresponding patients. At doses from 0.1 to 3.0 mg/kg, clonal expansion was seen in both CD4+ and CD8+ blood T cells between baseline and week 6.

On this clone: Its antigen is not yet known. The record has no base qualities; no much larger clone is one base away.

Patients with autoimmune disease history or receiving systemic immunosuppression were excluded from the trial. Peripheral blood for TCR sequencing was collected from all dose cohorts at baseline, on cycle 4 day 1, and on cycle 7 day 1. Samples came from an open-label, multicenter, first-in-human phase I dose-escalation trial of ivuxolimab. Adults with locally advanced or metastatic melanoma, renal cell carcinoma, hepatocellular carcinoma or head and neck squamous cell carcinoma were enrolled in the trial. CD4+ and CD8+ T cells were sorted separately from peripheral blood before TCR sequencing. Genomic DNA was extracted from sorted cells for sequencing of the TCRbeta CDR3 region. The immunoSEQ Assay was used for sequencing of TCRbeta CDR3 regions. This is the immuneACCESS table as TCRdb keeps it, with only in-frame sequences that have V and J called. A part of the clones is gone; compared with another copy, unresolved V genes explain less than half, and the rest is unexplained. The sample data list 75,000 to 100,000 clones, and around 80% of these were observed just once. The top ten hold roughly 5% of the sample.

The CDR3 measures 14 amino acids from cysteine to phenylalanine. Kept here is only the CDR3 DNA, which spans 42 bases and is read in frame from base 1. The junction carries 15 bases between V and J, which are trimmed by 3 bases and 7 bases respectively. The germline V gene gives CDR1 as MGHDK and CDR2 as SYGVNS. The chain employs TRBV25-1 and TRBJ2-5, with no confidently assigned D gene. The receptor was isolated from an adult with an advanced solid tumor such as melanoma, head and neck, liver or kidney cancer. Material: CD4+ or CD8+ T cells sorted from blood, obtained in a trial of the OX40 agonist ivuxolimab. The CDR3 is CASSEESLKTTQYF. The DNA reads TGTGCCAGCAGTGAGGAAAGCCTCAAGACGACCCAGTACTTC.